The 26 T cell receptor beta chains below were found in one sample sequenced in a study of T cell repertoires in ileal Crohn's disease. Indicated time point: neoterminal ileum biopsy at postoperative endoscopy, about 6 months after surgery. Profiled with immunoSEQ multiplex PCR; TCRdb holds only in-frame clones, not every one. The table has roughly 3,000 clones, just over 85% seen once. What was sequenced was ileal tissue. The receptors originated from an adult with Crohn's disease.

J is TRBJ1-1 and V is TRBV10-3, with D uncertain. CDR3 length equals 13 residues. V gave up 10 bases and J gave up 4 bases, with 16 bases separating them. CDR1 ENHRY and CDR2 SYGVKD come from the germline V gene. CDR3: CASRVAEVTEAFF. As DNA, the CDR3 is TGTGCCAGTAGGGTCGCAGAGGTCACTGAAGCTTTCTTT.

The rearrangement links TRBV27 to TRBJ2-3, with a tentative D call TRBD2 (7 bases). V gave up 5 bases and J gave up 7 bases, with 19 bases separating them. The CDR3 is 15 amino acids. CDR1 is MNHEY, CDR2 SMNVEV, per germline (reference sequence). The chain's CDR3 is CASSPFGGGGNTQYF. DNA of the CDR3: TGTGCCAGCAGTCCCTTTGGCGGGGGCGGGAATACGCAGTATTTT.

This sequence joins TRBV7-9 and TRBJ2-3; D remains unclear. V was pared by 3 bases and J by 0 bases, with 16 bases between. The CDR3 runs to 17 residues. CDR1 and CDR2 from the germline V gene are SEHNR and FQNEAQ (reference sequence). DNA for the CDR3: TGTGCCAGCAGCTTGATGTGGGCGGAGAAGAGCACAGATACGCAGTATTTT. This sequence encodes CASSLMWAEKSTDTQYF. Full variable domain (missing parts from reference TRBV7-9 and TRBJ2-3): DTGVSQNPRHKITKRGQNVTFRCDPISEHNRLYWYRQTLGQGPEFLTYFQNEAQLEKSRLLSDRFSAERPKGSFSTLEIQRTEQGDSAMYLCASSLMWAEKSTDTQYFGPGTRLTVL.

The CDR3 protein is CASSEGTGGADTQYF. CDR3 nucleotides: TGTGCCAGCAGTGAAGGGACAGGGGGCGCAGATACGCAGTATTTT. The chain joins TRBV6-1 to TRBJ2-3; 11 bases map to TRBD1. After removal of 1 base from V and 4 bases from J, the junction contained 1 base not matched to a gene. The CDR3 has 15 amino acids. The germline CDR1 and CDR2 sequences are MNHNS and SASEGT.

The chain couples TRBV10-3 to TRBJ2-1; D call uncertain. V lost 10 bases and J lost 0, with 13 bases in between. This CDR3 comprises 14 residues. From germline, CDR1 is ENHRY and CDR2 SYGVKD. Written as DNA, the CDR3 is TGTGCCACCGTCGGTGATACCTCCTACAATGAGCAGTTCTTC. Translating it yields CATVGDTSYNEQFF.

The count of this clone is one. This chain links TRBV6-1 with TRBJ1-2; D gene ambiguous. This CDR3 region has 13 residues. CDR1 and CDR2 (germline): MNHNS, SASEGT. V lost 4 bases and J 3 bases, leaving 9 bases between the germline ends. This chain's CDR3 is CASSGQVDYGYTF. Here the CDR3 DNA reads TGTGCCAGCAGTGGCCAAGTGGACTATGGCTACACCTTC.

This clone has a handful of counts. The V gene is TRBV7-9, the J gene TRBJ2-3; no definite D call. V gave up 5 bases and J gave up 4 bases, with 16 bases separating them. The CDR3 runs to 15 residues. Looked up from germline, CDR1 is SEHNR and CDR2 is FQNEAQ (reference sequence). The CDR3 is CASSPRADKPDTQYF. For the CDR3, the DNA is TGTGCCAGCAGCCCCCGGGCAGACAAGCCAGATACGCAGTATTTT. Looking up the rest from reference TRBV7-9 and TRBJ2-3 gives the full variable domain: DTGVSQNPRHKITKRGQNVTFRCDPISEHNRLYWYRQTLGQGPEFLTYFQNEAQLEKSRLLSDRFSAERPKGSFSTLEIQRTEQGDSAMYLCASSPRADKPDTQYFGPGTRLTVL.

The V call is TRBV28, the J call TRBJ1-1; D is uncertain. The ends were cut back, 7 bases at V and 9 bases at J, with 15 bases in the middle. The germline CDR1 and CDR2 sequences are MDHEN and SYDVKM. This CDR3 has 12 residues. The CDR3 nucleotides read TGTGCCAGCACCTCAGAGAGTCTGAAAGCTTTCTTT. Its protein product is CASTSESLKAFF.

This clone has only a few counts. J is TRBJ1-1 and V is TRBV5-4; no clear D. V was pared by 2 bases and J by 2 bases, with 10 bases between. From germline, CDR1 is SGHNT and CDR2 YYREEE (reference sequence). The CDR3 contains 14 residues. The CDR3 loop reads CASSLDGTNTEAFF. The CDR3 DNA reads TGTGCCAGCAGCTTAGACGGAACAAACACTGAAGCTTTCTTT.

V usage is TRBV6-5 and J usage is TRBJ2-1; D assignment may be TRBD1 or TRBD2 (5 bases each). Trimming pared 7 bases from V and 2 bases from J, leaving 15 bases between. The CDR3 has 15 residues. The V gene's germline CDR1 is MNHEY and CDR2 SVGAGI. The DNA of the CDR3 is TGTGCCAGCACCCAAGGGGAGTTCCCCTACAATGAGCAGTTCTTC. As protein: CASTQGEFPYNEQFF.

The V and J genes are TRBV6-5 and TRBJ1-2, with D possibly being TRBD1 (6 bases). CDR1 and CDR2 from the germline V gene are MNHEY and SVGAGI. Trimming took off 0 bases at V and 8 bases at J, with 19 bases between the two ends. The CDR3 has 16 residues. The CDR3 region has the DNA TGTGCCAGCAGTTACTCTGGCGGACAGCGATTAGAGGGCTACACCTTC. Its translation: CASSYSGGQRLEGYTF.

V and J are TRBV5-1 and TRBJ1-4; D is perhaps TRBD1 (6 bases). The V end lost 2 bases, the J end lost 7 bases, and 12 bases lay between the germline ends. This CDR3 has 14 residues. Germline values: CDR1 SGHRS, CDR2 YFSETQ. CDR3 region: CASSFPGVGEKLFF. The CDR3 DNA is TGCGCCAGCAGCTTCCCAGGGGTTGGTGAAAAACTGTTTTTT.

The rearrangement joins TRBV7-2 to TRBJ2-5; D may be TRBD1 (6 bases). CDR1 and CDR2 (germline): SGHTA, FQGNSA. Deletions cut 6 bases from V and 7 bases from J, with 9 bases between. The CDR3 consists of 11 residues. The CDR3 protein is CASRLTGTQYF. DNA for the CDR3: TGTGCCAGCAGGTTGACAGGGACCCAGTACTTC.

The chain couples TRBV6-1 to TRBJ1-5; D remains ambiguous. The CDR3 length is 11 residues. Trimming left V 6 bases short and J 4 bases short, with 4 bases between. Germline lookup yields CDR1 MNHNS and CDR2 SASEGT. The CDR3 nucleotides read TGTGCCAGCAGAGAAAATCAGCCCCAGCATTTT. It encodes CASRENQPQHF.

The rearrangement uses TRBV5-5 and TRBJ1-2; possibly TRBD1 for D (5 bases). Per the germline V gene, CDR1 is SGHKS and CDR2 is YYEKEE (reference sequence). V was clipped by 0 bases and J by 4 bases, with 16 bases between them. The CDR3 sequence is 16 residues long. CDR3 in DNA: TGTGCCAGCAGCTTGGATGGATTCAGGGATTCCTATGGCTACACCTTC. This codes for CASSLDGFRDSYGYTF.

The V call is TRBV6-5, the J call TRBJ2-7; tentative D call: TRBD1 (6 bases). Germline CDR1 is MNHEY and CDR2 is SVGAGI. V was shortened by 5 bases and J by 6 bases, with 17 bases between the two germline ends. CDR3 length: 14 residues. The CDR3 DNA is TGTGCCAGCAGTCCGAAGACAGGCGGCGTCGAGCAGTACTTC. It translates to CASSPKTGGVEQYF.

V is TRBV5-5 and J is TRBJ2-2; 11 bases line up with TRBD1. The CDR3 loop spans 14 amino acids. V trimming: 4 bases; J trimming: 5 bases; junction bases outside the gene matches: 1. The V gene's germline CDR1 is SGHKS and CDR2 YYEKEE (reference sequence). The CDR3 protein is CASSGTGGTGELFF. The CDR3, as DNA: TGTGCCAGCAGCGGGACAGGGGGGACCGGGGAGCTGTTTTTT.

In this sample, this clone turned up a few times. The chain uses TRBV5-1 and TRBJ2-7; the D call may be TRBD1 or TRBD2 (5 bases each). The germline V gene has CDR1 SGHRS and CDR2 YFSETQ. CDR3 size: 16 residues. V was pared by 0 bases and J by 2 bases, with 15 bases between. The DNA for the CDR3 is TGCGCCAGCAGCTTGGCTCCCGGGACGGATACCTACGAGCAGTACTTC. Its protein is CASSLAPGTDTYEQYF. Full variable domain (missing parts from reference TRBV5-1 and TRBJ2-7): KAGVTQTPRYLIKTRGQQVTLSCSPISGHRSVSWYQQTPGQGLQFLFEYFSETQRNKGNFPGRFSGRQFSNSRSEMNVSTLELGDSALYLCASSLAPGTDTYEQYFGPGTRLTVT.

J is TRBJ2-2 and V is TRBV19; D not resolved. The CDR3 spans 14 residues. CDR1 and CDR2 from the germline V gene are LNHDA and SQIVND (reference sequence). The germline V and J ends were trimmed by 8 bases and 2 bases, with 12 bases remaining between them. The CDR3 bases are TGTGCCAGTGGGTTGAAGGGCAACACCGGGGAGCTGTTTTTT. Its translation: CASGLKGNTGELFF.

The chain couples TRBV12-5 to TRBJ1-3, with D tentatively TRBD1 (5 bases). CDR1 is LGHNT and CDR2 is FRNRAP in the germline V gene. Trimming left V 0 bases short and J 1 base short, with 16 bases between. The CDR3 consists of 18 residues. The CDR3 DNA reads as TGTGCTAGTGGTTTGGTACTCTTGGGGCCTATATCTGGAAACACCATATATTTT. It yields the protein CASGLVLLGPISGNTIYF.

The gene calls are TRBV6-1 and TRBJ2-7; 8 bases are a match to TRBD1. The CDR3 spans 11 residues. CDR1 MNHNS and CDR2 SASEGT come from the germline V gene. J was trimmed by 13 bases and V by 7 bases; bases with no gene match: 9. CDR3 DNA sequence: TGTGCCAGCACCTGGACAGGGAACGCCTACTTC. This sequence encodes CASTWTGNAYF.

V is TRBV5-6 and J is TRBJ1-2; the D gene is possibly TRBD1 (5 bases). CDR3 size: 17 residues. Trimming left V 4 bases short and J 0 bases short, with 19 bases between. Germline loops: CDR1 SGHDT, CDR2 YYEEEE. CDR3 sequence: CASSPRGRLWSNYGYTF. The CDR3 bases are TGTGCCAGCAGCCCGAGGGGAAGGTTATGGTCTAACTATGGCTACACCTTC.

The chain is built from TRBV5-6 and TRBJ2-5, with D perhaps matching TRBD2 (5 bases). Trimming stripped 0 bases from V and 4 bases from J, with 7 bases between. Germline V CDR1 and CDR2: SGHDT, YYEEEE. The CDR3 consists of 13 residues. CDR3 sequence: CASSLGGAETQYF. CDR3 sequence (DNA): TGTGCCAGCAGCTTGGGGGGAGCAGAGACCCAGTACTTC. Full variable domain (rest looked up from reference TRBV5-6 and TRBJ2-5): DAGVTQSPTHLIKTRGQQVTLRCSPKSGHDTVSWYQQALGQGPQFIFQYYEEEERQRGNFPDRFSGHQFPNYSSELNVNALLLGDSALYLCASSLGGAETQYFGPGTRLLVL.

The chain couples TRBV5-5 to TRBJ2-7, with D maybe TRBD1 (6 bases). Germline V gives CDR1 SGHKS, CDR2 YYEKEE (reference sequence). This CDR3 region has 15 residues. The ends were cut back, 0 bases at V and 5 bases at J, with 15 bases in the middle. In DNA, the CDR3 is TGTGCCAGCAGCTTGGGGTCAGGGGTTGGCCACGAGCAGTACTTC. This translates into CASSLGSGVGHEQYF.

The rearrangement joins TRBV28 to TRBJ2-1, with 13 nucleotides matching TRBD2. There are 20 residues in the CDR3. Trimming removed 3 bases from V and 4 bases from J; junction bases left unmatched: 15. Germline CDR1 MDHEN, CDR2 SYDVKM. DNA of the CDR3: TGTGCCAGCAGTTTCAGCGGACTAGCGGGAGAGTCTTGGGGATACAATGAGCAGTTCTTC. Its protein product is CASSFSGLAGESWGYNEQFF.

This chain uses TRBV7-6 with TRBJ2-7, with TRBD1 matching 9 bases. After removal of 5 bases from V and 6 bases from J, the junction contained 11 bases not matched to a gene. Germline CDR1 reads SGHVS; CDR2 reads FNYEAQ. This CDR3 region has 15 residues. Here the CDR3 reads CASSPNTGTGFEQYF. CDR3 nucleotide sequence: TGTGCCAGCAGCCCAAATACCGGGACAGGGTTCGAGCAGTACTTC.